This TCR beta chain was profiled in a study of control samples from healthy donors and cancer patients. Per the germline V gene, CDR1 is MDHEN and CDR2 is SYDVKM. This CDR3 is built from 15 residues. The V end lost 3 bases, the J end lost 3 bases, and 14 bases lay between the germline ends. The method was immunoSEQ multiplex PCR; TCRdb's version includes in-frame clones alone and lacks a portion of them. The sample has approximately 99,000 clones, around 80% seen once; the top ten hold roughly 6.5%. This receptor was obtained from a man younger than 35 in good health. This chain joins TRBV28 and TRBJ1-2; the D gene is possibly TRBD1 (5 bases). Sequenced: blood. CDR3 residues: CASSFDGQGDYGYTF. CDR3 nucleotides: TGTGCCAGCAGTTTTGATGGGCAGGGAGACTATGGCTACACCTTC.